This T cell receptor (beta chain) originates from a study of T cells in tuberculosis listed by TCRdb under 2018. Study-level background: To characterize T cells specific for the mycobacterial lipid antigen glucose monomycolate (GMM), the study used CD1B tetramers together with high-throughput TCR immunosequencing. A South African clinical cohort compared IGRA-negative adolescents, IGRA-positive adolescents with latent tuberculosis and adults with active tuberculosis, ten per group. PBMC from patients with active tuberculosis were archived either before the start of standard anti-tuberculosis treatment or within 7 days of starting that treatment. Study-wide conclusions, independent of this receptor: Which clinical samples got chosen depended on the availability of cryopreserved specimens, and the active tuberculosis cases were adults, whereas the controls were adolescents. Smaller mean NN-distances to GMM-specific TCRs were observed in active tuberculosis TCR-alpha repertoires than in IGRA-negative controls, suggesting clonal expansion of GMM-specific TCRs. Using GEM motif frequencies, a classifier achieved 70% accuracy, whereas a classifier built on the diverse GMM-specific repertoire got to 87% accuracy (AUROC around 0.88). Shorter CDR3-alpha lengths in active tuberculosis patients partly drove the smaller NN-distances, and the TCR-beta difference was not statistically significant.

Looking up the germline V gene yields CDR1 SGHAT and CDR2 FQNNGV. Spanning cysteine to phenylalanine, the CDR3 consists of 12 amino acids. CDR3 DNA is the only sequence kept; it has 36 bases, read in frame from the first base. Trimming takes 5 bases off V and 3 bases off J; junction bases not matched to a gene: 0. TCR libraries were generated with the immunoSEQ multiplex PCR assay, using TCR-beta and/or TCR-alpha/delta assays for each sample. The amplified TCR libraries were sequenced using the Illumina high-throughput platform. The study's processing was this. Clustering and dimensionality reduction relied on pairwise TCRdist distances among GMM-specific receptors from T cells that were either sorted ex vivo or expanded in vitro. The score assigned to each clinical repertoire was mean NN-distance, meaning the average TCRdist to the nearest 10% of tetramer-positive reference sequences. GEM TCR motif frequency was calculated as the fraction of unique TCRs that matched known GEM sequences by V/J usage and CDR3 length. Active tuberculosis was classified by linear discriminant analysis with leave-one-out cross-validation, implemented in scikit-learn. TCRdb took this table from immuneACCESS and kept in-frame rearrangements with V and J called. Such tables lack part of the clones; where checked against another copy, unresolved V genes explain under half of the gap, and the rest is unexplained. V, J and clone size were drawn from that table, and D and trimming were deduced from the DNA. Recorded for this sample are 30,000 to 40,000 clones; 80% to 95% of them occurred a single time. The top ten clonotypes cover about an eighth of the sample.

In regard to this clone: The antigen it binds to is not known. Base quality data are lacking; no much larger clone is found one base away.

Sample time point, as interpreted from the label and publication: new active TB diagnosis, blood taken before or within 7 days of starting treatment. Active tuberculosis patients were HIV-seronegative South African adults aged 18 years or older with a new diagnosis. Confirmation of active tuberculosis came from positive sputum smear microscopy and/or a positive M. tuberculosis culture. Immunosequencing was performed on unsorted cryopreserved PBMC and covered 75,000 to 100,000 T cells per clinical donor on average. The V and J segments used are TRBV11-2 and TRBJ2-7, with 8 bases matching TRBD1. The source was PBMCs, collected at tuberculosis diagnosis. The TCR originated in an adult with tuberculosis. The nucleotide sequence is TGTGCCAGCAGCGGACAGGGCTACGAGCAGTACTTC. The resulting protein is CASSGQGYEQYF.